The 22 T cell receptor beta chains below come from one sample, sequenced in a study of T cell responses to AZD1222 COVID-19 vaccine. The method was immunoSEQ multiplex PCR; TCRdb's version includes in-frame clones alone and lacks a portion of them. The sample comprises around 150,000 clones, 90% of which are singletons, and about 3.3% rests with the top ten. The sequencing here drew on peripheral blood, taken 28 days after the second AZD1222 dose. All receptors come from an adult who received the AZD1222 COVID-19 vaccine.

This rearrangement joins TRBV6-5 to TRBJ1-1; 7 bases line up with TRBD1. Per germline, CDR1 MNHEY and CDR2 SVGAGI. This CDR3 spans 15 amino acids. V trimming: 7 bases; J trimming: 3 bases; junction bases outside the gene matches: 11. This CDR3 reads CASILRGGSDTEAFF. As DNA, the CDR3 is TGTGCCAGCATCTTACGAGGGGGCTCGGACACTGAAGCTTTCTTT.

V and J are TRBV6-5 and TRBJ2-7, with TRBD2 as a possible D gene (5 bases). The V end lost 4 bases, the J end lost 6 bases, and 22 bases lay between the germline ends. This CDR3 has 16 residues. CDR1 and CDR2 from the germline V gene are MNHEY and SVGAGI. CDR3 amino acids: CASSSLEVVGATEQYF. The CDR3 DNA sequence: TGTGCCAGCAGTTCGTTAGAGGTAGTGGGAGCTACCGAGCAGTACTTC.

The chain links TRBV5-6 to TRBJ1-1; D ambiguous. V was clipped by 4 bases and J by 0 bases, with 16 bases between them. CDR1 and CDR2 from the germline V gene are SGHDT and YYEEEE. This CDR3 contains 16 residues. As DNA, the CDR3 is TGTGCCAGCAGCGCCGTAACAGTTAGTTTGAACACTGAAGCTTTCTTT. Translating it yields CASSAVTVSLNTEAFF.

The rearrangement joins TRBV10-1 to TRBJ2-2; D is uncertain. The CDR3 has 21 residues. CDR1 WNHNN and CDR2 SYGVQD come from the germline V gene (reference sequence). V was pared by 0 bases and J by 1 base, with 24 bases between. CDR3 region: CASSESIVVDPSWENTGELFF. DNA for the CDR3: TGCGCCAGCAGTGAGTCGATCGTGGTGGACCCAAGTTGGGAGAACACCGGGGAGCTGTTTTTT.

The V and J genes are TRBV29-1 and TRBJ1-4, with 9 bases lining up with TRBD1. J lost 7 bases, V lost 5 bases, and 8 bases had no gene match. There are 14 residues in the CDR3. The germline CDR1 and CDR2 sequences are SQVTM and ANQGSEA. DNA for the CDR3: TGCAGCGTTCTGTCCGGGACAGGGTTTGAAAAACTGTTTTTT. It codes for CSVLSGTGFEKLFF.

The V gene is TRBV10-1, the J gene TRBJ2-1; 8 nucleotides match TRBD2. The length of the CDR3 is 17 residues. Germline V gives CDR1 WNHNN, CDR2 SYGVQD (reference sequence). V shed 4 bases, J shed 4 bases, and the junction held 12 bases outside the gene matches. The CDR3 DNA reads TGCGCCAGCAGTGCCTTTAGGAACGGGAGGGCTTACAATGAGCAGTTCTTC. It yields the protein CASSAFRNGRAYNEQFF.

The chain carries TRBV2 and TRBJ2-7; TRBD1 matches at 11 bases. Per germline, CDR1 SNHLY and CDR2 FYNNEI. This CDR3 contains 14 residues. The V segment lost 7 bases and the J segment 7 bases; nucleotides outside the gene matches: 9. CDR3 loop: CASMEDRGRGEQYF. CDR3 coding DNA: TGTGCCAGCATGGAGGACAGGGGGCGTGGGGAGCAGTACTTC.

The chain is built from TRBV19 and TRBJ1-5, with D hard to call. Germline V gene sequence: CDR1 LNHDA, CDR2 SQIVND (reference sequence). There are 13 residues in the CDR3. Trimming took 4 bases from V and 0 from J, leaving 4 bases between them. The CDR3 here is CASSTHSNQPQHF. The CDR3 bases are TGTGCCAGTAGTACACATAGCAATCAGCCCCAGCATTTT.

V usage is TRBV7-9 and J usage is TRBJ1-2; 7 bases are a match to TRBD1. This CDR3 region has 16 residues. The J segment lost 6 bases and the V segment lost 5 bases, leaving 15 bases of the junction unmatched. Germline lookup yields CDR1 SEHNR and CDR2 FQNEAQ (reference sequence). As DNA, the CDR3 is TGTGCCAGCAGCCCTAGGGGGACAGAGGGTTTTAATGGCTACACCTTC. This codes for CASSPRGTEGFNGYTF.

The chain joins TRBV5-5 to TRBJ1-1; TRBD1 might be the D (5 bases). Germline V gene data show CDR1 as SGHKS and CDR2 as YYEKEE (reference sequence). Trimming removed 5 bases at V and 0 bases at J, with 11 bases between. The CDR3 length is 14 residues. The DNA of the CDR3 is TGTGCCAGCAGTATCGACAGTATGAACACTGAAGCTTTCTTT. This sequence encodes CASSIDSMNTEAFF. Full variable domain (rest looked up from reference TRBV5-5 and TRBJ1-1): DAGVTQSPTHLIKTRGQQVTLRCSPISGHKSVSWYQQVLGQGPQFIFQYYEKEERGRGNFPDRFSARQFPNYSSELNVNALLLGDSALYLCASSIDSMNTEAFFGQGTRLTVV.

This chain connects TRBV29-1 to TRBJ2-7; D is perhaps TRBD2 (6 bases). The germline V gene encodes CDR1 SQVTM and CDR2 ANQGSEA. V lost 4 bases, J lost 0 bases, and 25 bases lay in between. The CDR3 runs 18 residues. The CDR3 reads CSVVLRATSSASSYEQYF. In DNA, the CDR3 is TGCAGCGTTGTACTTCGTGCTACCTCTAGCGCGAGCTCCTACGAGCAGTACTTC.

The chain has TRBV14 and TRBJ2-7; the D gene is possibly TRBD1 (6 bases). Germline CDR1 SGHDN, CDR2 FVKESK. The CDR3 consists of 16 residues. V lost 0 bases and J lost 3, with 15 bases in between. The CDR3 is CASSQDTGPPYYEQYF. The CDR3 nucleotides are TGTGCCAGCAGCCAAGACACAGGGCCACCATACTACGAGCAGTACTTC.

V and J are TRBV5-1 and TRBJ2-7; D perhaps matches TRBD1 (5 bases). This CDR3 region has 14 residues. Germline V gene sequence: CDR1 SGHRS, CDR2 YFSETQ. V shed 0 bases and J shed 2 bases, with 9 bases lying between them. Here the CDR3 DNA reads TGCGCCAGCAGCTTGGCACAGGATACCTACGAGCAGTACTTC. Translating it yields CASSLAQDTYEQYF.

This rearrangement joins TRBV5-1 to TRBJ1-2; possible D gene TRBD1, 5 bases. There are 15 residues in the CDR3. CDR1 and CDR2 from the germline V gene are SGHRS and YFSETQ. V lost 0 bases to trimming and J lost 0 bases, with 9 bases between them. CDR3 residues: CASSLGRGANYGYTF. The DNA of the CDR3 is TGCGCCAGCAGCTTGGGAAGGGGAGCTAACTATGGCTACACCTTC.

This chain uses TRBV5-1 with TRBJ1-3; D gene unclear. The length of the CDR3 is 13 residues. Trimming left V 4 bases short and J 0 bases short, with 5 bases between. Looked up from germline, CDR1 is SGHRS and CDR2 is YFSETQ. CDR3 coding DNA: TGCGCCAGCAGCCGGAACTCTGGAAACACCATATATTTT. This sequence encodes CASSRNSGNTIYF.

This CDR3 reads CASSPTGGTLGANVLTF. CDR3 sequence (DNA): TGTGCCAGCAGCCCAACTGGCGGAACTCTGGGGGCCAACGTCCTGACTTTC. The V gene is TRBV3-1 (or the pseudogene TRBV3-2), the J gene TRBJ2-6; D is uncertain. The CDR3 covers 17 residues. Trimming cost V 4 bases and J 4 bases, with 17 bases left between them. Germline CDR1 and CDR2: LGHDT and YNNKEL (reference sequence).

The chain employs TRBV5-6 and TRBJ1-1; D perhaps matches TRBD1 (6 bases). V was clipped by 2 bases and J by 1 base, with 21 bases between them. The CDR3 has 18 residues. CDR1 and CDR2 from the germline V gene are SGHDT and YYEEEE. The CDR3 loop reads CASSFTTGRDLPNTEAFF. CDR3 in DNA: TGTGCCAGCAGCTTTACTACAGGGAGGGACTTGCCGAACACTGAAGCTTTCTTT.

This clone has just one count. The V and J genes are TRBV5-4 and TRBJ2-3; 7 bases are shared with TRBD1. Trimming at V came to 1 base and at J to 1 base, leaving 3 bases not matched to a gene. CDR1 is SGHNT, CDR2 YYREEE, per germline (reference sequence). CDR3 size: 15 residues. DNA for the CDR3: TGTGCCAGCAGCTTGCCTCAGGGGGGCACAGATACGCAGTATTTT. The encoded protein is CASSLPQGGTDTQYF. Drawing the rest from reference TRBV5-4 and TRBJ2-3, the complete variable domain is ETGVTQSPTHLIKTRGQQVTLRCSSQSGHNTVSWYQQALGQGPQFIFQYYREEENGRGNFPPRFSGLQFPNYSSELNVNALELDDSALYLCASSLPQGGTDTQYFGPGTRLTVL.

The chain employs TRBV5-4 and TRBJ1-2; D might be TRBD1 (6 bases). The CDR3 contains 16 residues. In germline, CDR1 is SGHNT, CDR2 YYREEE (reference sequence). Trimming took 4 bases from V and 8 from J, leaving 24 bases between them. For the CDR3, the DNA is TGTGCCAGCAGCCCAGGCGGGGGGCGACCGGGGGTAGGCTACACCTTC. This translates into CASSPGGGRPGVGYTF.

The V gene is TRBV29-1, the J gene TRBJ2-3, with 9 nucleotides matching TRBD2. The CDR3 contains 15 residues. Trimming cost V 5 bases and J 0 bases; bases outside gene matches: 6. Per the germline V gene, CDR1 is SQVTM and CDR2 is ANQGSEA. The CDR3: CSVSSTSGSTDTQYF. CDR3 coding DNA: TGCAGCGTTTCTTCGACTAGCGGTAGCACAGATACGCAGTATTTT.

J is TRBJ2-3 and V is TRBV6-5, with 12 bases identical to TRBD2. V lost 2 bases to trimming and J lost 5 bases; unmatched junction nucleotides: 5. The CDR3 consists of 16 residues. Germline V gene data show CDR1 as MNHEY and CDR2 as SVGAGI. The CDR3 spells CASSYLAGGPRDTQYF. In DNA, the CDR3 is TGTGCCAGCAGTTACCTAGCGGGAGGGCCTAGAGATACGCAGTATTTT.

The chain has TRBV3-1 (or the pseudogene TRBV3-2) and TRBJ1-2, with 8 bases lining up with TRBD1. Germline V gives CDR1 LGHDT, CDR2 YNNKEL (reference sequence). The length of the CDR3 is 16 residues. Germline trimming cut 0 bases from V and 6 bases from J; bases unmatched to any gene: 9. CDR3 protein: CASSQDLGQGANGYTF. The CDR3 DNA is TGTGCCAGCAGCCAAGATTTAGGACAGGGTGCCAATGGCTACACCTTC.